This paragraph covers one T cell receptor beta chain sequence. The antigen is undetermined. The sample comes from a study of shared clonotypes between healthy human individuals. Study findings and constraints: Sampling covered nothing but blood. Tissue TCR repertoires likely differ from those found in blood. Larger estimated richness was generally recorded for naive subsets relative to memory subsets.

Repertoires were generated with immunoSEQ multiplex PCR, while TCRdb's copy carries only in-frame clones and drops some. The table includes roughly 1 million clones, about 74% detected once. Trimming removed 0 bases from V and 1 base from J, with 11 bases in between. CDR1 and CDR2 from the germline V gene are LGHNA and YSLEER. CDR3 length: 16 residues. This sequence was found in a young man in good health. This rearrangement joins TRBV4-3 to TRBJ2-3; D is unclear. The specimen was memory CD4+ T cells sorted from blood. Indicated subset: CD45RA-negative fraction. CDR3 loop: CASSQEGHSRTDTQYF. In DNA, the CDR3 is TGCGCCAGCAGCCAAGAGGGCCACTCGCGCACAGATACGCAGTATTTT.